This is a list of T cell receptor beta chains from one sample in a study of CD8+ T cells in alopecia areata. This table comes from immunoSEQ multiplex PCR, and its TCRdb copy is limited to in-frame clones, with some not included. Of approximately 150,000 clones listed, about 70% are singletons. The sample was CD8+ T cells sorted from blood, taken at week 0. The receptors originated from a human donor with alopecia areata. Both conserved end residues are part of each CDR3. D genes are given only for firm matches. Only some rows state a clone size, as once, few, many or a class for expanded clones.

clone size	CDR3 length	V gene	J gene	D gene	CDR3 protein	CDR3 DNA
NA	12	TRBV27	TRBJ2-3	NA	CASSFVGDTQYF	TGTGCCAGCAGTTTTGTTGGAGATACGCAGTATTTT
NA	14	TRBV5-1	TRBJ2-2	NA	CASSFGANTGELFF	TGCGCCAGCAGTTTTGGAGCGAACACCGGGGAGCTGTTTTTT
few	17	TRBV11-2	TRBJ1-4	NA	CASSLEVHRMANEKLFF	TGTGCCAGCAGCTTAGAGGTACACCGAATGGCTAATGAAAAACTGTTTTTT
few	13	TRBV29-1	TRBJ2-1	NA	CSGDLGAADEQFF	TGCAGCGGAGACTTGGGGGCCGCTGATGAGCAGTTCTTC
few	16	TRBV2	TRBJ1-5	TRBD1	CASSQTGGGGNQPQHF	TGTGCCAGCAGTCAGACAGGGGGCGGAGGCAATCAGCCCCAGCATTTT
NA	16	TRBV30	TRBJ1-2	TRBD1	CAWRDWTGRALYGYTF	TGTGCCTGGAGGGACTGGACAGGGCGAGCCCTCTATGGCTACACCTTC
NA	14	TRBV7-6	TRBJ2-1	NA	CASSLVSSYNEQFF	TGTGCCAGCAGCTTAGTAAGCTCCTACAATGAGCAGTTCTTC
NA	14	TRBV29-1	TRBJ2-7	TRBD1	CSVEEQGAFYEQYF	TGCAGCGTTGAAGAACAGGGGGCCTTCTACGAGCAGTACTTC
NA	17	TRBV5-6	TRBJ2-5	NA	CASSLAAVQGRKETQYF	TGTGCCAGCAGCTTGGCGGCGGTTCAGGGACGCAAAGAGACCCAGTACTTC
once	14	TRBV6-1	TRBJ1-2	NA	CASSELSALSGYTF	TGTGCCAGCAGTGAACTTTCGGCCCTCTCGGGCTACACCTTC
NA	14	TRBV27	TRBJ2-3	NA	CASSERGSTDTQYF	TGTGCCAGCAGTGAACGGGGAAGCACAGATACGCAGTATTTT
NA	16	TRBV10-3	TRBJ2-7	NA	CAIRTGVAGNSYEQYF	TGTGCCATCAGAACCGGGGTGGCGGGGAACTCCTACGAGCAGTACTTC
few	16	TRBV29-1	TRBJ1-2	TRBD1	CSVDPGQQWGNYGYTF	TGCAGCGTTGACCCGGGACAGCAGTGGGGAAACTATGGCTACACCTTC
NA	11	TRBV13	TRBJ1-1	NA	CASSSGTEAFF	TGTGCCAGCAGCTCCGGTACTGAAGCTTTCTTT
once	12	TRBV14	TRBJ2-7	NA	CASSQRDYEQYF	TGTGCCAGCAGCCAACGAGACTACGAGCAGTACTTC
NA	14	TRBV13	TRBJ1-2	NA	CASSSRDSEYGYTF	TGTGCCAGCAGCTCCCGGGACTCCGAGTATGGCTACACCTTC
NA	15	TRBV27	TRBJ2-5	TRBD1	CASSLYRQGPETQYF	TGTGCCAGCAGTTTGTACCGACAGGGTCCGGAGACCCAGTACTTC
NA	16	TRBV15	TRBJ2-7	TRBD2	CATSRGTSGLTYEQYF	TGTGCCACCAGCAGAGGGACTAGCGGATTGACCTACGAGCAGTACTTC
NA	14	TRBV6-1	TRBJ1-5	NA	CASSAEISDQPQHF	TGTGCCAGCAGTGCCGAAATTTCGGATCAGCCCCAGCATTTT
NA	12	TRBV6-1	TRBJ2-5	NA	CASKAGQETQYF	TGTGCCAGCAAAGCAGGGCAAGAGACCCAGTACTTC
NA	15	TRBV27	TRBJ2-3	TRBD2	CASSFWRGARYTQYF	TGTGCCAGCAGTTTTTGGCGGGGGGCTCGCTATACGCAGTATTTT
NA	12	TRBV5-1	TRBJ1-1	TRBD1	CASSSSTGEAFF	TGCGCCAGCAGCTCTTCGACAGGGGAGGCTTTCTTT
NA	14	TRBV7-8	TRBJ2-7	NA	CASSPRQLPYEQYF	TGTGCCAGCAGCCCAAGACAGCTACCCTACGAGCAGTACTTC
NA	14	TRBV29-1	TRBJ1-5	NA	CSTSDGDSNQPQHF	TGCAGCACCTCGGATGGGGATAGCAATCAGCCCCAGCATTTT
NA	16	TRBV5-5	TRBJ2-1	TRBD1	CASSLRDRASYNEQFF	TGTGCCAGCAGCTTGAGGGACAGGGCCTCCTACAATGAGCAGTTCTTC
NA	11	TRBV7-9	TRBJ1-6	NA	CASSLGSPLHF	TGTGCCAGCAGCTTAGGGTCACCCCTCCACTTT
NA	15	TRBV2	TRBJ1-6	TRBD1	CASSEGQGYNSPLHF	TGTGCCAGCAGTGAGGGACAGGGGTATAATTCACCCCTCCACTTT
NA	17	TRBV7-9	TRBJ2-3	NA	CASSSQPGDRARDTQYF	TGTGCCAGCAGTTCTCAACCCGGGGACCGGGCAAGAGATACGCAGTATTTT
NA	16	TRBV15	TRBJ2-3	NA	CATSREYRGALNTQYF	TGTGCCACCAGCAGAGAATACCGGGGTGCATTGAATACGCAGTATTTT
few	12	TRBV29-1	TRBJ1-4	NA	CSVPGAAEKLFF	TGCAGCGTTCCAGGGGCAGCCGAAAAACTGTTTTTT
NA	15	TRBV4-1	TRBJ2-3	NA	CATTFRDRDTDTQYF	TGCGCCACAACTTTCCGGGACCGAGACACAGATACGCAGTATTTT
few	21	TRBV5-1	TRBJ2-1	TRBD2	CASSLASGLAGELGPLNEQFF	TGCGCCAGCAGCTTGGCCTCGGGACTAGCGGGGGAGCTGGGACCCCTCAATGAGCAGTTCTTC
few	13	TRBV5-1	TRBJ1-1	TRBD1	CASSPARGRKAFF	TGCGCCAGCAGCCCTGCCAGGGGGCGGAAAGCTTTCTTT
NA	13	TRBV29-1	TRBJ1-4	NA	CSVLCATNEKLFF	TGCAGCGTCCTCTGTGCAACTAATGAAAAACTGTTTTTT
NA	17	TRBV7-2	TRBJ2-3	TRBD2	CASSPTLGLAITDTQYF	TGTGCCAGCAGCCCTACCTTGGGACTAGCCATCACAGATACGCAGTATTTT
NA	16	TRBV2	TRBJ2-2	TRBD2	CASRPSGGSNTGELFF	TGTGCCAGCAGACCTAGCGGGGGGTCGAACACCGGGGAGCTGTTTTTT
NA	15	TRBV15	TRBJ2-5	NA	CATSRDMGAQETQYF	TGTGCCACCAGCAGAGATATGGGGGCACAAGAGACCCAGTACTTC
NA	13	TRBV2	TRBJ2-1	NA	CASSGSADNEQFF	TGTGCCAGCAGCGGCTCAGCGGACAATGAGCAGTTCTTC
NA	12	TRBV7-2	TRBJ2-3	NA	CASSLSLDTQYF	TGTGCCAGCAGCTTATCGCTAGATACGCAGTATTTT
NA	11	TRBV29-1	TRBJ1-1	NA	CSVDSMSQAFF	TGCAGCGTTGACTCGATGTCTCAAGCTTTCTTT
NA	12	TRBV6-1	TRBJ2-2	NA	CASIKNTGELFF	TGTGCCAGCATAAAAAACACCGGGGAGCTGTTTTTT
NA	14	TRBV7-6	TRBJ2-7	TRBD2	CASSLGTSGNEQYF	TGTGCCAGCAGCTTAGGGACTAGCGGGAACGAGCAGTACTTC
NA	12	TRBV7-9	TRBJ1-2	NA	CASSANRDGYTF	TGTGCCAGCAGCGCGAACAGGGATGGTTACACCTTC
NA	14	TRBV5-6	TRBJ1-2	TRBD1	CASSPGQATYGYTF	TGTGCCAGCAGCCCTGGACAGGCCACCTATGGCTACACCTTC
NA	11	TRBV7-6	TRBJ2-2	NA	CASSLTGELFF	TGTGCCAGCAGCTTGACGGGGGAGCTGTTTTTT
NA	14	TRBV29-1	TRBJ1-2	TRBD1	CSVKDRVGNYGYTF	TGCAGCGTAAAAGACAGGGTCGGGAACTATGGCTACACCTTC
NA	13	TRBV11-3	TRBJ2-3	TRBD1	CASSLETGDTQYF	TGTGCCAGCAGCTTGGAGACAGGGGATACGCAGTATTTT
NA	12	TRBV6-5	TRBJ2-5	TRBD1	CASTGTGKTQYF	TGTGCCAGCACAGGGACAGGGAAAACCCAGTACTTC